The rows below give T cell receptor beta chains drawn from one sample of a study of T cell repertoires in cytomegalovirus infection. TCRdb called the reads again in MiXCR, with one record for every CDR3 protein. The sample consists of about 50,000 distinct CDR3 sequences, roughly a fifth of them appearing once. Their target antigens are unknown. The specimen was CD8+ T cells from cultured PBMCs, collected from culture after CMV antigen stimulation. The receptors stem from a human donor in good health (CMV status not recorded). Some clones in this sample may be carry-over from other donors' samples. Both conserved end residues are part of each CDR3. A D gene is named only where the DNA matches it firmly. Only part of the rows carry a size: once, few, many, or a class if the clone is expanded.

many	TRBJ1-6	TRBV7-2	.	TGTGCCAGCAGCTTAGGAGGGAGTCGCCCCCTCCACTTT	CASSLGGSRPLHF
.	TRBJ2-1	TRBV4-1	.	TGCGCCAGCAGTGAGCAGTTATACAATGAGCAGTTCTTC	CASSEQLYNEQFF
.	TRBJ2-7	TRBV7-8	.	TGTGCCAGCAGCGCGGACCGGGTCTCCTCCTACGAGCAGTACTTC	CASSADRVSSYEQYF
.	TRBJ2-5	TRBV6-1	.	TGTGCCAGCACCCTAAATTGGGGCAGCCAAGAGACCCAGTACTTC	CASTLNWGSQETQYF
.	TRBJ1-3	TRBV7-9	.	TGTGCCAGCAGCTCCGTGCAGGGGCACTCTGGAAACACCATATATTTT	CASSSVQGHSGNTIYF
few	TRBJ1-6	TRBV6-2/TRBV6-3	.	TGTGCCAGCAGTTACTCTACAGGGTCCGGAAATTCACCCCTCCACTTT	CASSYSTGSGNSPLHF
.	TRBJ1-1	TRBV12-3/TRBV12-4	TRBD1	TGTGCCAGCAGTTTCGGAAGGGGGCAAACTGAAGCTTTCTTT	CASSFGRGQTEAFF
few	TRBJ1-2	TRBV4-3	TRBD1	TGCGCCAGCAGCCAAGATCGCGGACAGGGCTATGGCTACACCTTC	CASSQDRGQGYGYTF
few	TRBJ1-2	TRBV20-1	.	TGCAGTGCTAGTACCGGGACAACCGGCTACTATGGCTACACCTTC	CSASTGTTGYYGYTF
.	TRBJ2-1	TRBV4-2	.	TGTGCCAGCAGCCAAGATGACCCCAGGTACAGCTCCTACAATGAGCAGTTCTTC	CASSQDDPRYSSYNEQFF
few	TRBJ1-1	TRBV7-9	.	TGTGCCAGCAGCCACGACACCGAAACTGAAGCTTTCTTT	CASSHDTETEAFF
few	TRBJ2-1	TRBV5-5	.	TGTGCCAGCAGCCCCGGACGCCTCAACAATGAGCAGTTCTTC	CASSPGRLNNEQFF
.	TRBJ2-1	TRBV7-2	.	TGTGCCAGCAGCGAGAGTAGCCTCGGATTCTACAATGAGCAGTTCTTC	CASSESSLGFYNEQFF
.	TRBJ1-1	TRBV6-1	.	TGTGCCAGCAGTTCCACAGTTACTGAAGCTTTCTTT	CASSSTVTEAFF
few	TRBJ2-3	TRBV12-3/TRBV12-4	.	TGTGCCTGTACTGGGGCAAGTAGCACAGATACGCAGTATTTT	CACTGASSTDTQYF
.	TRBJ1-1	TRBV11-1	.	TGTGCCAGCAGCTTAAGAGGGGGGAACACTGAAGCTTTCTTT	CASSLRGGNTEAFF
.	TRBJ2-2	TRBV6-1	.	TGTGCCAGCAGTGAAGTCGCAGGGGCGAGCGGGGAGCTGTTTTTT	CASSEVAGASGELFF
.	TRBJ1-2	TRBV12-3/TRBV12-4	.	TGTGCCAGCAGTTTTGCGACTAACTATGGCTACACCTTC	CASSFATNYGYTF
few	TRBJ2-3	TRBV4-1	.	TGCGCCAGCAGCCAAGTCCTCACTCATACGCAGTATTTT	CASSQVLTHTQYF
many	TRBJ2-3	TRBV7-2	.	TGTGCCAGCAGCTTTGGGAGCACAGATACGCAGTATTTT	CASSFGSTDTQYF
.	TRBJ1-1	TRBV12-3/TRBV12-4	.	TGTGCCAGCAGTTTAAACAGCGCGAACACTGAAGCTTTCTTT	CASSLNSANTEAFF
.	TRBJ2-7	TRBV5-1	TRBD1	TGCGCCAGCAGCTTGGAAAGGGACAGGGGCTCCTACGAGCAGTACTTC	CASSLERDRGSYEQYF